These 5 T cell receptor beta chains were all obtained from the same sample, sequenced in a study of T cell clones after liver transplantation. Sequencing was performed with immunoSEQ multiplex PCR; in TCRdb, only in-frame clones are kept and a portion is missing. Seen here are about 75,000 clones, under 90% observed once, and the top ten hold 2.1%. Sequencing used CD4+ T cells from blood, obtained 48 months after liver transplant. The receptor source for this set is a human patient who received a liver transplant. A share of the T cells may be of graft donor origin.

The J gene is TRBJ2-5, the V gene TRBV19; D is perhaps TRBD2 (6 bases). V lost 3 bases and J lost 4, with 15 bases in between. The CDR3 is 15 residues long. Germline CDR1 reads LNHDA; CDR2 reads SQIVND (reference sequence). The CDR3 here is CASSINGRGRETQYF. In nucleotides, the CDR3 is TGTGCCAGTAGTATTAACGGGAGAGGGAGAGAGACCCAGTACTTC.

This rearrangement joins TRBV7-2 to TRBJ2-2; D uncertain. V lost 6 bases and J 4 bases, leaving 15 bases between the germline ends. Germline CDR1 SGHTA, CDR2 FQGNSA. There are 15 residues in the CDR3. CDR3 loop: CASRRADWATGELFF. In DNA, the CDR3 is TGTGCCAGCAGACGCGCCGATTGGGCCACCGGGGAGCTGTTTTTT.

V usage is TRBV19 and J usage is TRBJ2-3; D remains ambiguous. The CDR3 is made up of 12 amino acids. Trimming stripped 11 bases from V and 1 base from J, with 10 bases between. CDR1 and CDR2 (germline): LNHDA, SQIVND (reference sequence). The CDR3 coding sequence is TGTGCCCTGACTGGTCGCACAGATACGCAGTATTTT. It is translated as CALTGRTDTQYF.

The rearrangement links TRBV7-2 to TRBJ2-7; the match to TRBD2 covers 11 bases. The germline CDR1 and CDR2 sequences are SGHTA and FQGNSA. This CDR3 has 15 amino acids. The trim removed 0 bases at V and 7 bases at J, leaving 5 bases unmatched. For the CDR3, the DNA is TGTGCCAGCAGCTTAGCAGGTGGGACTAGCGGTGAGCAGTACTTC. Protein product: CASSLAGGTSGEQYF.

The chain recombines TRBV6-1 with TRBJ1-1; no clear D. Germline V gene lookup returns CDR1 MNHNS and CDR2 SASEGT. The V end lost 4 bases, the J end lost 5 bases, and 5 bases lay between the germline ends. This CDR3 region has 11 residues. CDR3 nucleotide sequence: TGTGCCAGCAGTGGAAGGACTGAAGCTTTCTTT. Protein: CASSGRTEAFF.